This note documents a single TCR beta chain sequence. The assay was immunoSEQ multiplex PCR, and TCRdb's table has in-frame clones only and misses some. The sample lists some 380,000 clones, nearly 90% occurring once. Germline CDR1 reads MNHEY; CDR2 reads SVGAGI. The ends lost 8 bases at V and 5 bases at J; junction bases unmatched: 11. This CDR3 spans 14 amino acids. These data come from a study of blood T cell repertoires in COVID-19. Study-level background: The United States, Italy and Spain supplied acute and convalescent COVID-19 samples. The cDNA or gDNA used as material had been derived from T cells, B-cell-depleted T cells, or PBMCs.

V is TRBV6-5 and J is TRBJ2-7, with 8 bases aligning to TRBD1. The TCR originated in a man in his late teens or twenties with active or convalescent COVID-19. The specimen was peripheral blood. The CDR3 is CASSVKQGDHEQYF. Written as DNA, the CDR3 is TGTGCCAGCTCAGTTAAACAGGGGGACCACGAGCAGTACTTC.